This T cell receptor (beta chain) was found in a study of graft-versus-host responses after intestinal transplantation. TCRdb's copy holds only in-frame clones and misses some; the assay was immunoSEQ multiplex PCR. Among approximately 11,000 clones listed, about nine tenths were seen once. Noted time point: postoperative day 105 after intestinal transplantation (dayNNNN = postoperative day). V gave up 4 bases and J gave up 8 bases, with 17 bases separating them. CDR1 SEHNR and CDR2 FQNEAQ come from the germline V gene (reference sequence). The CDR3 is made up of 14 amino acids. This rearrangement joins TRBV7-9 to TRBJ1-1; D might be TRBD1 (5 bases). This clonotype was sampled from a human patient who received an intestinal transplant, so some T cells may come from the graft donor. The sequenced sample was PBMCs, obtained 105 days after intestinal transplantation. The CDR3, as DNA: TGTGCCAGCAGCTACAGGTTGGGGTCCTGGGAAGCTTTCTTT. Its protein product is CASSYRLGSWEAFF.